The 15 T cell receptor beta chains in this list originate from one sample, sequenced in a study of cytomegalovirus exposure and HLA in healthy donors. The study ran its PCR with 60 Vbeta and 13 Jbeta primers. The protocol was immunoSEQ multiplex PCR, while the TCRdb copy is restricted to in-frame clones and leaves out a portion. The table shows around 100,000 clones, with 82% occurring only once. The material sequenced was PBMCs. The receptors here all came from a woman younger than 30 in good health and CMV-seronegative.

The J gene is TRBJ2-2, the V gene TRBV10-3; 10 bases map to TRBD2. The CDR3 runs 15 residues. V was clipped by 4 bases and J by 1 base; unmatched bases: 0. The germline V gene encodes CDR1 ENHRY and CDR2 SYGVKD. CDR3 in amino acids: CAISGTSGNTGELFF. The CDR3 region has the DNA TGTGCCATCAGTGGGACTAGCGGGAACACCGGGGAGCTGTTTTTT.

The gene calls are TRBV28 and TRBJ1-5; D call uncertain. Trimming removed 11 bases at V and 10 bases at J, with 9 bases between. The CDR3 length is 9 residues. CDR1 MDHEN and CDR2 SYDVKM come from the germline V gene. Here the CDR3 reads CAAGYPQHF. CDR3 DNA sequence: TGTGCCGCGGGCTATCCCCAGCATTTT.

The genes are TRBV28 and TRBJ2-1, with D maybe TRBD1 (8 bases). This CDR3 spans 15 amino acids. V was pared by 3 bases and J by 10 bases, with 19 bases between. CDR1 and CDR2 (germline): MDHEN, SYDVKM. The CDR3 protein is CASSFLLGQGGEQFF. CDR3 DNA: TGTGCCAGCAGTTTTCTCCTCGGACAGGGAGGGGAGCAGTTCTTC.

This chain links TRBV6-1 with TRBJ2-3, with D possibly being TRBD1 (7 bases). The germline CDR1 and CDR2 sequences are MNHNS and SASEGT. CDR3 length: 15 residues. Trimming took 3 bases from V and 3 from J, leaving 13 bases between them. The CDR3 sequence: CASSDLRGRTDTQYF. In nucleotides, the CDR3 is TGTGCCAGCAGTGACCTCAGGGGGAGGACAGATACGCAGTATTTT.

The chain recombines TRBV19 with TRBJ1-2; D unresolved. Trimming pared 5 bases from V and 3 bases from J, leaving 10 bases between. The CDR3 runs to 13 residues. CDR1 is LNHDA and CDR2 is SQIVND in the germline V gene (reference sequence). CDR3 region: CASSLGADYGYTF. CDR3 DNA: TGTGCCAGTAGTCTGGGCGCTGACTATGGCTACACCTTC.

The rearrangement links TRBV19 to TRBJ2-3; 9 bases match TRBD1. The CDR3 loop spans 15 amino acids. The trim removed 5 bases at V and 5 bases at J, leaving 8 bases unmatched. The germline gives CDR1 LNHDA, CDR2 SQIVND (reference sequence). The CDR3 DNA reads as TGTGCCAGTAGTCACGGACAGGGGTATGGAGATACGCAGTATTTT. This gives the protein CASSHGQGYGDTQYF.

CDR3 sequence reads: CASRSLAGAESEQFF. The CDR3, as DNA: TGCGCCAGCAGGTCCCTAGCGGGGGCCGAGAGTGAGCAGTTCTTC. The chain recombines TRBV4-1 with TRBJ2-1, with 10 nucleotides matching TRBD2. Germline V gene sequence: CDR1 MGHRA, CDR2 YSYEKL. V trimming: 6 bases; J trimming: 9 bases; junction bases outside the gene matches: 11. The CDR3 runs to 15 residues.

The rearrangement uses TRBV7-8 and TRBJ2-1, with 9 bases aligning to TRBD2. Germline values: CDR1 SGHVS, CDR2 FQNEAQ. This CDR3 spans 16 amino acids. V dropped 3 bases and J dropped 7; count of bases not matched to a gene: 10. Written as DNA, the CDR3 is TGTGCCAGCAGCTTCGAGACTAGCGGCCTGGGGAATGAGCAGTTCTTC. Amino acid sequence: CASSFETSGLGNEQFF. Supplemented by reference TRBV7-8 and TRBJ2-1, the full variable domain reads GAGVSQSPRYKVAKRGQDVALRCDPISGHVSLFWYQQALGQGPEFLTYFQNEAQLDKSGLPSDRFFAERPEGSVSTLKIQRTQQEDSAVYLCASSFETSGLGNEQFFGPGTRLTVL.

J is TRBJ1-5 and V is TRBV30, with 9 bases that match TRBD1. Germline CDR1 GTSNPN, CDR2 SVGIG (reference sequence). The CDR3 has 14 amino acids. V gave up 5 bases and J gave up 1 base; unmatched junction bases: 3. The CDR3 loop is CAWGGTGSNQPQHF. Written as DNA, the CDR3 is TGTGCCTGGGGTGGGACAGGGAGCAATCAGCCCCAGCATTTT.

The V gene is TRBV19, the J gene TRBJ1-1; TRBD1 matches 8 bases. After removal of 4 bases from V and 0 bases from J, the junction contained 4 bases not matched to a gene. Germline CDR1 reads LNHDA; CDR2 reads SQIVND (reference sequence). The CDR3 is 15 amino acids. Written as DNA, the CDR3 is TGTGCCAGTAGTACGACAGGGGCCCTGAACACTGAAGCTTTCTTT. Its protein is CASSTTGALNTEAFF.

J is TRBJ2-1 and V is TRBV5-1, with 13 bases aligning to TRBD2. CDR1 is SGHRS, CDR2 YFSETQ, per germline. The length of the CDR3 is 17 residues. V dropped 0 bases and J dropped 4; count of bases not matched to a gene: 4. CDR3 amino acids: CASSLDATSGGYNEQFF. CDR3 in DNA: TGCGCCAGCAGCTTGGATGCGACTAGCGGGGGGTACAATGAGCAGTTCTTC.

As DNA, the CDR3 is TGTGCCAGCAGTCCGGACAGGGGCGCTAAGCCCCAGCATTTT. The encoded protein is CASSPDRGAKPQHF. The chain has TRBV6-5 and TRBJ1-5; 9 nucleotides align to TRBD1. Per germline, CDR1 MNHEY and CDR2 SVGAGI. V lost 5 bases to trimming and J lost 8 bases; unmatched junction nucleotides: 7. The CDR3 runs to 14 residues.

With regard to this clone: One junction end does not reproduce the germline sequence, and a read error may be involved. The chain links TRBV7-2 to TRBJ2-1, with 8 nucleotides matching TRBD2. This CDR3 comprises 11 residues. Germline V gene data show CDR1 as SGHTA and CDR2 as FQGNSA. Here the CDR3 DNA reads TGTGCCAGCAGCTTAGGGGGACTAGTGGTCTTC. Residues: CASSLGGLVVF.

The chain joins TRBV18 to TRBJ1-1; tentative D call: TRBD1 (5 bases). Germline V gene data show CDR1 as KGHSH and CDR2 as LQKENI. The CDR3 is 13 amino acids. Trimming cost V 3 bases and J 5 bases, with 10 bases left between them. CDR3 DNA sequence: TGTGCCAGCTCACCCCCAGGGTGGACTGAAGCTTTCTTT. Translated, it gives CASSPPGWTEAFF.

The chain uses TRBV6-5 and TRBJ2-1; 9 bases are a match to TRBD1. The CDR3 is 15 residues long. Germline CDR1 and CDR2: MNHEY and SVGAGI. With V trimmed by 6 bases and J by 4 bases, 7 bases remained unmatched. Here the CDR3 reads CASRLDRGGYNEQFF. The CDR3 nucleotides read TGTGCCAGCAGATTGGACAGGGGAGGATACAATGAGCAGTTCTTC.